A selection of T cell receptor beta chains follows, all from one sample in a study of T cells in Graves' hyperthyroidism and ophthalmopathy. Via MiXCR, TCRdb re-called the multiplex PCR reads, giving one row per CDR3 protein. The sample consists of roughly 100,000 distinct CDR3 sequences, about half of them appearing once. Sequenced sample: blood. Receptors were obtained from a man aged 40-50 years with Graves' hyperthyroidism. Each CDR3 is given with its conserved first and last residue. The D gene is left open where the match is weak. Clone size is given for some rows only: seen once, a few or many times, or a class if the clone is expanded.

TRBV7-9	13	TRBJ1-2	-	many	CASSLVGHEGYTF	TGTGCCAGCAGCTTAGTCGGCCACGAGGGCTACACCTTC
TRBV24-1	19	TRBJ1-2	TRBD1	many	CATSKGVPQGVIGSGGYTF	TGTGCCACCAGTAAGGGGGTCCCCCAGGGGGTAATTGGATCTGGCGGCTACACCTTC
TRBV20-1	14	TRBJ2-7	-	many	CSASSRGSSYEQYF	TGCAGTGCTTCTTCAAGAGGGTCGAGCTACGAGCAGTACTTC
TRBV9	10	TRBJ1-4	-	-	CASSVNKLFF	TGTGCCAGCAGCGTGAATAAACTGTTTTTT
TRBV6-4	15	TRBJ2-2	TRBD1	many	CASSAQGVNTGELFF	TGTGCCAGCAGTGCTCAGGGGGTGAACACCGGGGAGCTGTTTTTT
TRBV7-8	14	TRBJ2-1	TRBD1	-	CASSTDRRYNEQFF	TGTGCCAGCAGCACGGACAGGCGATACAATGAGCAGTTCTTC
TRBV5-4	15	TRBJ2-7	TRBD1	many	CASSTGQGPQYEQYF	TGTGCCAGCAGCACTGGACAGGGGCCCCAATACGAGCAGTACTTC
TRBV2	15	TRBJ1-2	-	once	CASKQQGWGRSGYTF	TGTGCCAGCAAACAACAGGGATGGGGGCGCTCGGGCTACACCTTC
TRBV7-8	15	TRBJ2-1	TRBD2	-	CAFRLAGGGYNEQFF	TGTGCTTTCAGACTAGCGGGAGGAGGATACAATGAGCAGTTCTTC
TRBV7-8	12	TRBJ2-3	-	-	CAGSLDTDTQYF	TGTGCCGGCAGCTTAGATACAGATACGCAGTATTTT
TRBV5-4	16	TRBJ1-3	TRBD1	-	CASSLELRGPGNTIYF	TGTGCCAGCAGCTTGGAGCTTAGGGGGCCAGGAAACACCATATATTTT
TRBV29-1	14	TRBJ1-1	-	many	CSAVPTGYSSEAFF	TGCAGCGCAGTCCCTACAGGGTATTCCTCTGAAGCTTTCTTT
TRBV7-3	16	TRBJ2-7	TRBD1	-	CASSLAGGASGYEQYF	TGTGCCAGCAGCTTAGCAGGGGGCGCCAGCGGGTACGAGCAGTACTTC
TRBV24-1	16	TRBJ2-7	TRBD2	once	CATSAPTSGSSYEQYF	TGTGCCACCAGTGCACCTACTAGCGGTAGCTCCTACGAGCAGTACTTC
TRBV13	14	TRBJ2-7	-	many	CASSPLGDSYEQYF	TGTGCCAGCAGCCCCTTGGGGGACTCCTACGAGCAGTACTTC
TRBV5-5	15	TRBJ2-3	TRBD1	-	CASSQSGGVEDTQYF	TGTGCCAGCAGCCAGTCAGGGGGAGTGGAAGATACGCAGTATTTT
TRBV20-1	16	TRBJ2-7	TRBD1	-	CSAHGTGGKLPYEQYF	TGCAGTGCTCACGGGACAGGGGGAAAGTTGCCCTACGAGCAGTACTTC
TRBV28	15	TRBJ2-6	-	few	CASRLDSPRANVLTF	TGTGCCAGCAGACTGGACAGCCCGAGGGCCAACGTCCTGACTTTC
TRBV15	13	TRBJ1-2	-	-	CATSTPSYYGYTF	TGTGCCACCAGCACTCCCTCATACTATGGCTACACCTTC
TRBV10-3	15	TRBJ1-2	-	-	CAISEPWTANYGYTF	TGTGCCATCAGTGAGCCATGGACAGCAAACTATGGCTACACCTTC
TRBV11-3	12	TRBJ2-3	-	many	CASSFSTDTQYF	TGTGCCAGCAGCTTTTCCACAGATACGCAGTATTTT
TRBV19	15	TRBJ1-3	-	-	CASSGTQSSGNTIYF	TGTGCCAGTAGCGGGACTCAGAGCTCTGGAAACACCATATATTTT
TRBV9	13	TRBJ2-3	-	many	CASSVDVRNTQYF	TGTGCCAGCAGCGTAGACGTCCGAAATACGCAGTATTTT
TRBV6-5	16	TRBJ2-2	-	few	CASSSAGGGNTGELFF	TGTGCCAGCAGTTCAGCAGGGGGGGGGAACACCGGGGAGCTGTTTTTT
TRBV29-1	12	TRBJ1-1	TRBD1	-	CSPGQLNTEAFF	TGCAGCCCGGGACAGCTGAACACTGAAGCTTTCTTT
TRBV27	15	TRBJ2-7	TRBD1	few	CASSGPRQGAYEQYF	TGTGCCAGCAGCGGCCCCAGACAGGGGGCCTACGAGCAGTACTTC
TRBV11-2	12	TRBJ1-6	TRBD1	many	CASSPQGATPHF	TGTGCCAGCAGCCCACAGGGGGCAACCCCCCACTTT
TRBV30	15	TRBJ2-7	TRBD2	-	CAWQEKGLAGVEQYF	TGTGCCTGGCAAGAAAAGGGACTAGCGGGAGTCGAGCAGTACTTC
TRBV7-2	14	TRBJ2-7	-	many	CASSHRQIVYEQYF	TGTGCCAGCAGTCACAGACAGATAGTCTACGAGCAGTACTTC
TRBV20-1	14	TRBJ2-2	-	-	CSASYRGGIGELFF	TGCAGTGCTAGTTACAGGGGGGGTATCGGGGAGCTGTTTTTT
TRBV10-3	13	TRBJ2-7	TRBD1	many	CAIRGTASYEQYF	TGTGCCATCAGGGGGACAGCCTCCTACGAGCAGTACTTC
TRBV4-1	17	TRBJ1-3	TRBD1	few	CASSQLIGQASGNTIYF	TGCGCCAGCAGCCAACTGATAGGACAGGCCTCTGGAAACACCATATATTTT
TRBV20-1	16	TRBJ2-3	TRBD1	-	CSARDGTGVSTDTQYF	TGCAGTGCTAGAGACGGGACAGGGGTCTCCACAGATACGCAGTATTTT
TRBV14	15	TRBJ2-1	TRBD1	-	CASSHSPDRGNEQFF	TGTGCCAGCAGCCACTCCCCCGACAGGGGCAATGAGCAGTTCTTC
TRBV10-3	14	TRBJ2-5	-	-	CAISGSRNQETQYF	TGTGCCATCAGTGGTTCCAGAAACCAAGAGACCCAGTACTTC
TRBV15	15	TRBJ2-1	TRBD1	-	CATRGDRAPYNEQFF	TGCGCCACCAGGGGGGACAGGGCTCCCTACAATGAGCAGTTCTTC
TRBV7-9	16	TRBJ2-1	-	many	CASSLDVALVFYEQFF	TGTGCCAGCAGCCTAGACGTCGCCCTAGTCTTCTATGAGCAGTTCTTC
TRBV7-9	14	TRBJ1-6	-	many	CASRPDRNNSPLHF	TGTGCCAGCAGACCGGACAGAAATAATTCACCCCTCCACTTT
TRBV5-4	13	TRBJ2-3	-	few	CASSDGFTDTQYF	TGTGCCAGCAGTGACGGGTTCACAGATACGCAGTATTTT
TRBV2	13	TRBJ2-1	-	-	CASSENTYNERFF	TGTGCCAGCAGTGAAAACACTTACAATGAGCGGTTCTTC
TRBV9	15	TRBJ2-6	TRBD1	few	CASTQGAAGANVLTF	TGTGCCAGCACTCAGGGGGCTGCTGGGGCCAACGTCCTGACTTTC
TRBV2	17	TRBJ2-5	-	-	CASSAPDNRRPRETQYF	TGTGCCAGCAGTGCTCCTGACAACAGGAGACCTCGGGAGACCCAGTACTTC
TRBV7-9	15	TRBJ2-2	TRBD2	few	CASSHSGSSTGELFF	TGTGCCAGCAGTCATAGCGGGAGCAGCACCGGGGAGCTGTTTTTT
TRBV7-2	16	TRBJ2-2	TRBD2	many	CASSQRTSGNTGELFF	TGTGCCAGCAGCCAACGGACTAGCGGGAACACCGGGGAGCTGTTTTTT
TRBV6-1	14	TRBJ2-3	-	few	CASRNRVSTDTQYF	TGTGCCAGCCGCAACAGGGTTAGCACAGATACGCAGTATTTT
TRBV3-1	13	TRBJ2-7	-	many	CATLDGASYEQYF	TGTGCCACCTTAGACGGGGCGAGCTACGAGCAGTACTTC
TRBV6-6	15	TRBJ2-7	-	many	CASTTRGGSGYEQYF	TGTGCCAGCACCACGAGAGGGGGATCGGGCTACGAGCAGTACTTC
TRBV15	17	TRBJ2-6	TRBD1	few	CATSRATGGSGANVLTF	TGTGCCACCAGCAGAGCAACAGGGGGCTCTGGGGCCAACGTCCTGACTTTC
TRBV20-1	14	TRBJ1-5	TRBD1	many	CSASNRGGNQPQHF	TGCAGTGCTAGTAACAGGGGGGGCAATCAGCCCCAGCATTTT
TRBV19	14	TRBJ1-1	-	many	CASSPRTVNTEAFF	TGTGCCAGTAGTCCTCGGACAGTGAACACTGAAGCTTTCTTT
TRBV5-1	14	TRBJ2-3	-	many	CASSLEAATDTQYF	TGCGCCAGCAGCTTGGAGGCAGCCACAGATACGCAGTATTTT
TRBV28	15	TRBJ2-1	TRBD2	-	CASRVLAGGRDEQFF	TGTGCCAGCAGGGTACTAGCGGGAGGGAGGGATGAGCAGTTCTTC
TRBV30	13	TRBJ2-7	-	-	CAWSSLRPYEQYF	TGTGCCTGGTCAAGCCTCCGTCCCTACGAGCAGTACTTC
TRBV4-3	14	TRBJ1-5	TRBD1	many	CASSLRTGNQPQHF	TGCGCCAGCAGCCTCCGGACAGGGAATCAGCCCCAGCATTTT
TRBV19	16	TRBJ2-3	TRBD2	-	CASRPLAGGPTDTQYF	TGTGCCAGTAGGCCCCTAGCGGGAGGGCCAACAGATACGCAGTATTTT